The 12 T cell receptor beta chains presented below share a single source sample, sequenced in a study of T cell changes during pregnancy in multiple sclerosis. Data came from immunoSEQ multiplex PCR; TCRdb stores just in-frame clones and leaves some out. There are just under 100,000 clones in the sample; approximately 93% occur only once, and around 0.99% lies in the top ten. The material was peripheral blood, obtained after pregnancy. Every receptor here comes from a female donor with multiple sclerosis, enrolled in a pregnancy study.

The chain links TRBV11-3 to TRBJ2-1; 7 bases fit TRBD2. The germline V gene has CDR1 SGHNT and CDR2 YENEEA. This CDR3 has 17 residues. Losses at the gene ends were 3 bases for V and 1 base for J; bases not matched to a gene: 9. The CDR3 region is CASSLNGGSWSYNEQFF. The CDR3 nucleotides are TGTGCCAGCAGCTTGAATGGCGGGAGCTGGTCCTACAATGAGCAGTTCTTC.

This clone was recorded a few times. The gene calls are TRBV21-1 and TRBJ1-2. TRBV21-1 is marked as a pseudogene. The CDR3 has 12 residues. The CDR3 coding sequence is TGTGCCAGCAGCATCCCGGGGTATGGCTACACCTTC. Protein product: CASSIPGYGYTF.

The chain carries TRBV6-5 and TRBJ2-5; D might be TRBD1 (5 bases). Trimming pared 6 bases from V and 4 bases from J, leaving 18 bases between. Germline loops: CDR1 MNHEY, CDR2 SVGAGI. The CDR3 totals 15 residues. CDR3 in DNA: TGTGCCAGCAGGACCGGCGTGGGGCAGCGAGAGACCCAGTACTTC. Translating it yields CASRTGVGQRETQYF.

This clone has more than one count but fewer than ten. In DNA, the CDR3 is TGTGCCAGCAGTGCACAGGGAGCTGAAGCTTTCTTT. It codes for CASSAQGAEAFF. The chain recombines TRBV25-1 with TRBJ1-1; tentatively, D is TRBD1 (6 bases). This CDR3 spans 12 amino acids. V lost 4 bases, J lost 6 bases, and 9 bases lay in between. Germline CDR1 MGHDK, CDR2 SYGVNS.

V usage is TRBV7-6 and J usage is TRBJ2-7; a weak D match, TRBD1 (6 bases). The CDR3 extends over 14 amino acids. The germline CDR1 and CDR2 sequences are SGHVS and FNYEAQ. V was trimmed by 5 bases and J by 5 bases, leaving 16 bases between them. Here the CDR3 DNA reads TGTGCCAGCAGCCTTGCAGGGGCGGGTAACGAGCAGTACTTC. Amino acid sequence: CASSLAGAGNEQYF.

V gene TRBV28 combines with J gene TRBJ2-7, with D maybe TRBD2 (7 bases). The CDR3 sequence is 14 residues long. With 3 bases removed from V and 3 bases from J, the gap between germline ends came to 12 bases. CDR1 and CDR2 from the germline V gene are MDHEN and SYDVKM. CDR3 region: CASSLGGGIYEQYF. The CDR3 nucleotides are TGTGCCAGCAGTTTGGGAGGGGGGATCTACGAGCAGTACTTC. The full variable domain, rest sourced from reference TRBV28 and TRBJ2-7, is DVKVTQSSRYLVKRTGEKVFLECVQDMDHENMFWYRQDPGLGLRLIYFSYDVKMKEKGDIPEGYSVSREKKERFSLILESASTNQTSMYLCASSLGGGIYEQYFGPGTRLTVT.

The rearrangement uses TRBV11-2 and TRBJ1-4, with D unresolved. The ends were cut back, 2 bases at V and 5 bases at J, with 9 bases in the middle. The CDR3 is 14 amino acids. In germline, CDR1 is SGHAT, CDR2 FQNNGV. The DNA for the CDR3 is TGTGCCAGCAGCTTACGCAGCGTAAATGAAAAACTGTTTTTT. This translates into CASSLRSVNEKLFF.

V and J are TRBV6-6 and TRBJ1-4; D gene unclear. The V gene lost 8 bases and the J gene lost 0 bases, with 13 bases spanning the gap. This CDR3 spans 15 amino acids. CDR1 and CDR2 from the germline V gene are MNHNY and SVGAGI (reference sequence). Here the CDR3 DNA reads TGTGCCAGCGGCGTCAGGCCCGCAACTAATGAAAAACTGTTTTTT. Its protein is CASGVRPATNEKLFF.

The chain carries TRBV4-2 and TRBJ2-7, with 9 nucleotides matching TRBD2. Germline CDR1 LGHNA, CDR2 YNFKEQ. The CDR3 length is 15 residues. With 4 bases clipped from V and 4 bases from J, the junction kept 8 bases outside the gene matches. The CDR3 sequence is CASSPGLAGTYEQYF. CDR3 DNA: TGTGCCAGCAGCCCCGGGCTAGCGGGAACGTACGAGCAGTACTTC.

The chain has TRBV5-6 and TRBJ2-1; D possibly corresponds to TRBD2 (5 bases). The CDR3 runs 12 residues. V lost 3 bases and J 14 bases, leaving 15 bases between the germline ends. CDR1 is SGHDT and CDR2 is YYEEEE in the germline V gene. The CDR3 spells CASSWRTAREFF. In DNA, the CDR3 is TGTGCCAGCAGCTGGAGGACTGCCCGGGAGTTCTTC. The full variable domain, rest sourced from reference TRBV5-6 and TRBJ2-1, is DAGVTQSPTHLIKTRGQQVTLRCSPKSGHDTVSWYQQALGQGPQFIFQYYEEEERQRGNFPDRFSGHQFPNYSSELNVNALLLGDSALYLCASSWRTAREFFGPGTRLTVL.

Only one count was recorded for this clone. V is TRBV5-5 and J is TRBJ2-3, with D maybe TRBD2 (7 bases). The CDR3 contains 16 residues. Germline V CDR1 and CDR2: SGHKS, YYEKEE (reference sequence). The V and J ends lost 2 bases and 0 bases respectively, with 13 bases between them. This CDR3 reads CASSLQGGGSTDTQYF. CDR3 bases: TGTGCCAGCAGCTTACAGGGAGGGGGGAGCACAGATACGCAGTATTTT. The full variable domain, with the rest looked up from reference TRBV5-5 and TRBJ2-3, is DAGVTQSPTHLIKTRGQQVTLRCSPISGHKSVSWYQQVLGQGPQFIFQYYEKEERGRGNFPDRFSARQFPNYSSELNVNALLLGDSALYLCASSLQGGGSTDTQYFGPGTRLTVL.

The chain couples TRBV4-3 to TRBJ2-1, with 13 bases matching TRBD2. Germline values: CDR1 LGHNA, CDR2 YSLEER. The CDR3 has 17 amino acids. V was clipped by 2 bases and J by 4 bases; unmatched bases: 5. The CDR3 spells CASSQLLAGGRYNEQFF. The CDR3, as DNA: TGCGCCAGCAGCCAACTACTAGCGGGAGGGCGGTACAATGAGCAGTTCTTC.